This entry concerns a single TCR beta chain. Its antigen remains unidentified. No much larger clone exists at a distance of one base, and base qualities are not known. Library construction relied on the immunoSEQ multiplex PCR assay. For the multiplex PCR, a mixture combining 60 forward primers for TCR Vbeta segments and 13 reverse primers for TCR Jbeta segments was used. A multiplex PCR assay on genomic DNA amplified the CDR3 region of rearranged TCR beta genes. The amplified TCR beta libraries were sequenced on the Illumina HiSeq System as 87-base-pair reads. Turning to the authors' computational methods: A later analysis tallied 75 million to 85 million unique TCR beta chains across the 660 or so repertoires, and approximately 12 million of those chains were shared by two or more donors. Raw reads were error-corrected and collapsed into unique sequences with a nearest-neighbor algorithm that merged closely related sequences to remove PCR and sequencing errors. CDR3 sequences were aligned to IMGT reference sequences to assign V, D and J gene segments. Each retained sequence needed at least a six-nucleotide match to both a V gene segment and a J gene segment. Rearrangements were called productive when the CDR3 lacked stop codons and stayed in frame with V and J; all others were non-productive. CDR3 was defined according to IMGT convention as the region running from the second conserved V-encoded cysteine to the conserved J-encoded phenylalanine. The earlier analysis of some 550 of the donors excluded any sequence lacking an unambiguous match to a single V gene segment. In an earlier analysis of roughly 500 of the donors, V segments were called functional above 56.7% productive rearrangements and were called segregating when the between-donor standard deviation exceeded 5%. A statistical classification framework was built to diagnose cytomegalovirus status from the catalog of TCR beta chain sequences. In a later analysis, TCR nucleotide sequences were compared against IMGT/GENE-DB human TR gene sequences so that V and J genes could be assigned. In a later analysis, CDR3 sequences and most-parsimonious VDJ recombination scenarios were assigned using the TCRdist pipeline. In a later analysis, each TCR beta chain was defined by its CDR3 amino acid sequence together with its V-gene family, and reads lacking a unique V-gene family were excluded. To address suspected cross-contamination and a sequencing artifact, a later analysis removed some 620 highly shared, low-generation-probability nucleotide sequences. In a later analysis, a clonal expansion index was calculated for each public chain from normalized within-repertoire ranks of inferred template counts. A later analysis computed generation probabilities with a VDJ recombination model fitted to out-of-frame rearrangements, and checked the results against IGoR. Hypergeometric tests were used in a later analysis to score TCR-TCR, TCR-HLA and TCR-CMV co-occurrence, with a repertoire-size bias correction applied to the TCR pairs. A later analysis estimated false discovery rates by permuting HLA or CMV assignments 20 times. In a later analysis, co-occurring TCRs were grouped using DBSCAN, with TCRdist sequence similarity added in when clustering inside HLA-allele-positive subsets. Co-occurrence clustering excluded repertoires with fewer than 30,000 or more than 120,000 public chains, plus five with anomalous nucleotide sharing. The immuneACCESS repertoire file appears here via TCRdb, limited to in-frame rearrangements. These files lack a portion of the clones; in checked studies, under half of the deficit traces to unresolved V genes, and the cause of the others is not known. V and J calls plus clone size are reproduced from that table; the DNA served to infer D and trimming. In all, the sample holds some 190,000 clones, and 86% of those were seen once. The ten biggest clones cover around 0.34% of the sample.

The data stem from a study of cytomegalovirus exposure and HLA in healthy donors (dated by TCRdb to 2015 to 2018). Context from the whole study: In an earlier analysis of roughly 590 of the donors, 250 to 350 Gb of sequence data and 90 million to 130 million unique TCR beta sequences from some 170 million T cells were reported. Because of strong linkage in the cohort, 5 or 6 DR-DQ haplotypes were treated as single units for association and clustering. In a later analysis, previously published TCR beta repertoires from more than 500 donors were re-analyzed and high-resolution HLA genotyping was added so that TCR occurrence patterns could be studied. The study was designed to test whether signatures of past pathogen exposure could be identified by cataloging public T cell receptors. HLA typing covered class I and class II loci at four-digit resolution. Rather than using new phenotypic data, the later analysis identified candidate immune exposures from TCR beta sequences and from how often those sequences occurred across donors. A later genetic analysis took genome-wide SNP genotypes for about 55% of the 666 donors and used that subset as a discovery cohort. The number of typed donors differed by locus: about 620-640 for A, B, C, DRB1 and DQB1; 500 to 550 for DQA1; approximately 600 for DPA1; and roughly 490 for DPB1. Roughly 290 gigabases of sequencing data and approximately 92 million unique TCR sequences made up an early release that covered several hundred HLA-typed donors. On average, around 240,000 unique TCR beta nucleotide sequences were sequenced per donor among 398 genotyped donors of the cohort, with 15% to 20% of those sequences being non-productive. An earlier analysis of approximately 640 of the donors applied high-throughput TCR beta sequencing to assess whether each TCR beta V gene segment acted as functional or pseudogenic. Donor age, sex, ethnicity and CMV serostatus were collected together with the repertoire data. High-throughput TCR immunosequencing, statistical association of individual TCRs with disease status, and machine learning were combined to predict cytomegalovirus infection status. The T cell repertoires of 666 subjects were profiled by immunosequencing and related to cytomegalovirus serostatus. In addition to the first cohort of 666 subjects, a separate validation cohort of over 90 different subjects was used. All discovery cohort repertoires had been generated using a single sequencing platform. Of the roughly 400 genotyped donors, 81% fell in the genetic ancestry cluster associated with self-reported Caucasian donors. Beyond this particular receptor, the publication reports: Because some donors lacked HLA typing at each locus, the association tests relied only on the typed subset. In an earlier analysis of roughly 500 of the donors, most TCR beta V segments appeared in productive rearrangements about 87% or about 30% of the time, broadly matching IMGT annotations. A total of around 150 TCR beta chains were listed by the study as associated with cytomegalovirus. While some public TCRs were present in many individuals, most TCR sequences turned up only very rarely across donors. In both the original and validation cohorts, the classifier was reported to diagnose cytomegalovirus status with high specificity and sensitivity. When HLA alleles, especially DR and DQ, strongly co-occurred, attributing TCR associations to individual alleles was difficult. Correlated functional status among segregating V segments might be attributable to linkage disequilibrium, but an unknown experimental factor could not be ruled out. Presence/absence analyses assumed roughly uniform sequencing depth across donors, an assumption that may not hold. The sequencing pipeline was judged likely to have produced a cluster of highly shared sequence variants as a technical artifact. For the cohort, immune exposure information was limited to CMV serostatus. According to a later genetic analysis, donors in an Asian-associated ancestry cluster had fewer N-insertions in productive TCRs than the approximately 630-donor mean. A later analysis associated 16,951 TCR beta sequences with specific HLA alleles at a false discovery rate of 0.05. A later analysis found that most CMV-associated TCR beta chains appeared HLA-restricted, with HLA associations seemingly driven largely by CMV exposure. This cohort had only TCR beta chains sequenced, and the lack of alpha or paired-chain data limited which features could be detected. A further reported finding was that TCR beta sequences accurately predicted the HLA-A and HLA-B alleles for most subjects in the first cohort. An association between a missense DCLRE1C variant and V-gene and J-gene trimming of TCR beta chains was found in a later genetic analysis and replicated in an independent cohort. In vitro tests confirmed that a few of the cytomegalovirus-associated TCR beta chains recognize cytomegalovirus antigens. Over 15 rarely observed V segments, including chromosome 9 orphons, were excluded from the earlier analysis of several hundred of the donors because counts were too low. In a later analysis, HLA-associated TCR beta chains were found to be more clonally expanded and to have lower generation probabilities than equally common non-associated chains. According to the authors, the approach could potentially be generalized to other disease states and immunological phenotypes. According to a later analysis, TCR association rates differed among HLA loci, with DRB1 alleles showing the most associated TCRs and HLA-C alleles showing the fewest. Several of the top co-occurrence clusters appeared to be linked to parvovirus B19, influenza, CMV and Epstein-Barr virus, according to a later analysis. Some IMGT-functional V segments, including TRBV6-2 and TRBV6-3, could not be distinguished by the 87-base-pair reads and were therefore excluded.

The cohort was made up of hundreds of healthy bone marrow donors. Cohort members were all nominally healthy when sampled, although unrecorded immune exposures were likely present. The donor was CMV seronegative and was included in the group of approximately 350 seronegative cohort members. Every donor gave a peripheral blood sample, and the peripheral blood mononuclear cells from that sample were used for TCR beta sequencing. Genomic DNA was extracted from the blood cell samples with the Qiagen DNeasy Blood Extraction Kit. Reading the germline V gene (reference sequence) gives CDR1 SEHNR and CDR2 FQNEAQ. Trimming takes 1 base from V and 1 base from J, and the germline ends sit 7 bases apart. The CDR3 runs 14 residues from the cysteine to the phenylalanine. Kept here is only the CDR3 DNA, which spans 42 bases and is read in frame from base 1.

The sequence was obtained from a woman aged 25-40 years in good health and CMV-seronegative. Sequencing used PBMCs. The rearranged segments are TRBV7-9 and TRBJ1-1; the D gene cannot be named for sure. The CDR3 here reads CASSLGGSNTEAFF. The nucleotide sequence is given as TGTGCCAGCAGCTTAGGCGGATCGAACACTGAAGCTTTCTTT.